A single T cell receptor (beta chain) is shown here with its context. As yet, its antigen is unknown. Treatment described: oral pan-JAK inhibitor, 5-10 mg twice daily. Individuals with alopecia areata gave both lesional scalp punch biopsies and peripheral blood for collection. cDNA prepared by RNA extraction and subsequent reverse transcription served as the template for sequencing. Libraries were prepared by immunoSEQ multiplex PCR; TCRdb keeps only in-frame clonotypes and omits some of them. Counted here are 150,000 to 200,000 clones, roughly 60% occurring once; the ten biggest clones make up approximately 1%. CDR1 is LNHNV and CDR2 is YYDKDF in the germline V gene (reference sequence). J was trimmed by 5 bases and V by 1 base; bases with no gene match: 9. This CDR3 region has 16 residues. The data originate from a study of CD8+ T cells in alopecia areata. Study outcomes and limitations: Possibly because of HLA-related factors, TCR sharing was less clear across patients than in mice. Scalp clonality dropped significantly under tofacitinib, as did expanded CD8+ top-100 clones. In blood and scalp, many expanded lesional clones persisted during tofacitinib.

The origin of this receptor is a human donor with alopecia areata. The chain couples TRBV15 to TRBJ2-3; TRBD1 matches at 7 bases. Sequencing was performed on CD4+ T cells sorted from blood, taken at week 24, from a patient treated with tofacitinib. The CDR3 nucleotides read TGTGCCACCAGCAGAGTTGGGGCTAGGGGGCGAGATACGCAGTATTTT. The encoded protein is CATSRVGARGRDTQYF.